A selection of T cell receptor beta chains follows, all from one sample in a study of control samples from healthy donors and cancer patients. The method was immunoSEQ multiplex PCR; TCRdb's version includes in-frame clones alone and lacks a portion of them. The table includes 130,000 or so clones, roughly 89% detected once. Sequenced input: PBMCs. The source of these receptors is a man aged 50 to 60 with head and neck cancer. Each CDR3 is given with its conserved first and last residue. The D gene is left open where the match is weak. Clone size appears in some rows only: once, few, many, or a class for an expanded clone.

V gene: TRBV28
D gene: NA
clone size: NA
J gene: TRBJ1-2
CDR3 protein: CASSSRQAGGYGYTF
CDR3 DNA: TGTGCCAGCAGTTCTAGACAGGCGGGTGGGTATGGCTACACCTTC

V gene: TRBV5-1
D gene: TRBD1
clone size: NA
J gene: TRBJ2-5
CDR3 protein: CASSLIPGQQETQYF
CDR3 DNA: TGCGCCAGCAGCCTGATACCGGGACAGCAAGAGACCCAGTACTTC

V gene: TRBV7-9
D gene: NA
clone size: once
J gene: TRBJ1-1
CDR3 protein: CASSSRVNTEAFF
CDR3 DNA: TGTGCCAGCAGCTCCCGGGTGAACACTGAAGCTTTCTTT

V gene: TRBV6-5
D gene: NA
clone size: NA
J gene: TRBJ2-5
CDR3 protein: CASSTSRGGETQYF
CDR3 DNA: TGTGCCAGCAGTACAAGCAGGGGTGGAGAGACCCAGTACTTC

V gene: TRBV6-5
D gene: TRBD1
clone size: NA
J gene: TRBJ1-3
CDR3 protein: CASSYVQGVSGNTIYF
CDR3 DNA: TGTGCCAGCAGTTACGTCCAGGGGGTTTCGGGAAACACCATATATTTT

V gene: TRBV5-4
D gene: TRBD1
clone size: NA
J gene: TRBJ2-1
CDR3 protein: CASSLEGALTYNEQFF
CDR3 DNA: TGTGCCAGCAGCTTGGAGGGGGCTCTCACCTACAATGAGCAGTTCTTC

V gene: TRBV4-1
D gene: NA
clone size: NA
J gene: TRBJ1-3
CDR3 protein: CASSPYTVASGNTIYF
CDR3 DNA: TGCGCCAGCAGCCCATACACCGTTGCATCTGGAAACACCATATATTTT

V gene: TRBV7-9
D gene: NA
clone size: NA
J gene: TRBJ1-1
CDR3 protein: CASSSRYSSWGAFF
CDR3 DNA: TGTGCCAGCAGCTCCAGATACAGTTCGTGGGGAGCTTTCTTT

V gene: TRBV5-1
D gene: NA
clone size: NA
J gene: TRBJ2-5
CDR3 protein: CASSYGRPQETQYF
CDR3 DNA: TGCGCCAGCAGCTATGGACGACCTCAAGAGACCCAGTACTTC

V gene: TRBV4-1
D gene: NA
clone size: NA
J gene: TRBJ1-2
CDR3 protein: CASSQAGQAVNYGYTF
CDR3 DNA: TGCGCCAGCAGCCAAGCCGGGCAGGCGGTTAACTATGGCTACACCTTC

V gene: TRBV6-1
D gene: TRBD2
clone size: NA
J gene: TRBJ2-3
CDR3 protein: CASSVHSGRVTDTQYF
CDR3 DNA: TGTGCCAGCAGTGTCCATAGCGGGAGAGTCACAGATACGCAGTATTTT

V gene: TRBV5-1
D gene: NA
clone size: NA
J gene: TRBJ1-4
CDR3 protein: CASSLGVLNEKLFF
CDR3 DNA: TGCGCCAGCAGCTTGGGGGTCTTGAATGAAAAACTGTTTTTT

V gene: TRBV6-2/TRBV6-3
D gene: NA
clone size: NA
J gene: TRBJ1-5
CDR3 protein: CASRYDRSNQPQHF
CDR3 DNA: TGTGCCAGCAGGTACGACAGAAGCAATCAGCCCCAGCATTTT

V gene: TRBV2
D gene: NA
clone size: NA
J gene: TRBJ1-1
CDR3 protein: CASSLNTEAFF
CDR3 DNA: TGTGCCAGCAGTCTGAACACTGAAGCTTTCTTT

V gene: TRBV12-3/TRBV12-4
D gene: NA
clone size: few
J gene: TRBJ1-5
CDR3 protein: CASSLAENQPQHF
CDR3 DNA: TGTGCCAGCAGTTTAGCGGAAAATCAGCCCCAGCATTTT

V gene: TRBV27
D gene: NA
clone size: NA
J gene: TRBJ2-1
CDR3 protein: CASSLFRPRSQGTTSNEQFF
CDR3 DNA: TGTGCCAGCAGTTTATTTCGACCCAGGTCTCAGGGGACAACAAGCAATGAGCAGTTCTTC